These T cell receptor beta chains were read from a single sample in a study of a mutant IDH1 vaccine in newly diagnosed glioma. Measured with immunoSEQ multiplex PCR; TCRdb has only the in-frame clones, and not every one. The sample carries some 38,000 clones, roughly 92% recorded once. The sample was PBMCs, taken from a glioma patient treated with radiotherapy, temozolomide or both. These receptor sequences come from a man between 18 and 29 years old with glioma. CDR3s include the opening cysteine and the closing phenylalanine or tryptophan. Fields, in order: CDR3 protein, V gene, J gene.

CASSYSIGQPASQYF,TRBV6-5,TRBJ2-3
CASSLDQTASYNEQFF,TRBV5-1,TRBJ2-1
CAWSVLPNQPQHF,TRBV30,TRBJ1-5
CASSQDRHHRETQYF,TRBV14,TRBJ2-5
CASSERGENQPQHF,TRBV2,TRBJ1-5
CASSQDTALRGPYEQYF,TRBV4-2,TRBJ2-7
CATSGDSYNSPLHF,TRBV15,TRBJ1-6
CATSTLGLAGGSRSYEQYF,TRBV23-1,TRBJ2-7
CASRTRGMASTDTQYF,TRBV6-6,TRBJ2-3
CASSLAQLADQETQYF,TRBV7-2,TRBJ2-5
CASSSEGETQYF,TRBV7-6,TRBJ2-5
CASTMGRPTGELFF,TRBV19,TRBJ2-2
CASSLDGGNTEAFF,TRBV5-4,TRBJ1-1
CASSTRPGQGQETQYF,TRBV28,TRBJ2-5
CASSLGAEWVAFF,TRBV7-9,TRBJ1-1
CASSSESLAGGGYTF,TRBV2,TRBJ1-2
CASSSLGRGADTQYF,TRBV7-2,TRBJ2-3
CASSFRPEDTDTQYF,TRBV5-1,TRBJ2-3
CASSSGRGMNTEAFF,TRBV18,TRBJ1-1
CASSLDQGWTEAFF,TRBV5-4,TRBJ1-1
CASSFWGQGFSHEAFF,TRBV28,TRBJ1-1
CAWSARGRSYNSPLHF,TRBV30,TRBJ1-6
CASSQLREHGLNEQFF,TRBV4-1,TRBJ2-1
CASSQAYPPTEAFF,TRBV4-2,TRBJ1-1
CASSPHLTGEAFF,TRBV11-2,TRBJ1-1
CASSLGPLAGELTYEQYF,TRBV7-2,TRBJ2-7
CASTADRGPNEKLFF,TRBV4-3,TRBJ1-4
CASSEGGASQPQHF,TRBV25-1,TRBJ1-5
CASSQETRQADTQYF,TRBV4-3,TRBJ2-3
CASSRGGKEVGYGYTF,TRBV27,TRBJ1-2
CSAGDQPQHF,TRBV20-1,TRBJ1-5
CALDRDSPYEQYF,TRBV30,-
CATSRVATGNTEAFF,TRBV15,TRBJ1-1
CASSYSKGPRAYEQYF,TRBV6-5,TRBJ2-7
CASSVGQGSYEQYF,TRBV7-9,TRBJ2-7
CASSVAGTAYEQYF,TRBV9,TRBJ2-7
CAWTPSGRKGTYEQYF,TRBV30,TRBJ2-7
CASSSTGGVNTEAFF,TRBV7-2,TRBJ1-1
CAIRGTGMDEAFF,TRBV10-3,TRBJ1-1
CASSPLVGNTEAFF,TRBV5-1,TRBJ1-1